The clone carrying this TCR beta chain came up many times. These data originate in a study of low-dose radiotherapy and immunotherapy resistance in tumors. Study at large: Per fraction, Cohort 1 was given 0.5 Gy every 2 weeks, for a total of 6.5 Gy. With cycle 1 day 1 as the start, patients took oral aspirin 300 mg daily for four cycles.

TRAV- and TRBV-specific primers, spanning alpha and beta chains, primed first-strand cDNA. Using a constant-region primer together with a V-primer adapter, TCRs were subjected to roughly 20 PCR cycles of amplification. Researchers amplified the isolated mRNA using in vitro transcription. TCRdb independently ran MiXCR on the reads; one entry per CDR3 protein. The table has around 99,000 distinct CDR3 sequences, more than 8.5% seen once; the top ten hold around 0.96%. CDR1 is SGDLS, CDR2 YYNGEE, per germline. The CDR3 runs to 13 residues. V was clipped by 5 bases and J by 0 bases, with 7 bases between them. Time point described: before trial treatment. Treatment of the donors consisted of nivolumab and ipilimumab (plus aspirin, low-dose cyclophosphamide and low-dose radiotherapy).

This sequence joins TRBV9 and TRBJ2-3; D gene ambiguous. The input for sequencing was PBMCs, taken before treatment. This receptor was identified in a male donor with prostate cancer. The CDR3 loop reads CASSFPSTDTQYF. Written as DNA, the CDR3 is TGTGCCAGCAGTTTTCCTAGCACAGATACGCAGTATTTT.